Shown below are 14 T cell receptor beta chains from a single sample sequenced in a study of shared clonotypes between healthy human individuals. Assay: immunoSEQ multiplex PCR; the TCRdb copy retains only in-frame clones and omits some. The sample yields almost 700,000 clones, around 90% seen once. Naive CD8 cells, CD45RO-negative and positively selected for CCR7, excluded terminally differentiated effector memory CD45RA+ cells. Sample: naive CD8+ T cells sorted from blood. These receptors came from a young man in good health.

The chain has TRBV25-1 and TRBJ2-7; 7 bases fit TRBD1. The CDR3 contains 15 residues. Germline V gene data show CDR1 as MGHDK and CDR2 as SYGVNS. J gave up 2 bases and V 6 bases, and 10 bases lay outside the gene matches. The CDR3 protein is CASSDSSTGAYEQYF. The CDR3 DNA reads TGTGCCAGCAGCGATTCCAGTACAGGGGCCTACGAGCAGTACTTC.

The V and J genes are TRBV13 and TRBJ2-6; 10 bases line up with TRBD1. With V trimmed by 1 base and J by 0 bases, 18 bases remained unmatched. Per the germline V gene, CDR1 is PRHDT and CDR2 is FYEKMQ (reference sequence). This CDR3 comprises 23 residues. The CDR3 DNA follows: TGTGCCAGCAGCTTAGAACCAGGACAGGGGGAAGAGAAAAAGAGCTCTGGGGCCAACGTCCTGACTTTC. It is translated as CASSLEPGQGEEKKSSGANVLTF.

The chain is built from TRBV19 and TRBJ2-1; TRBD2 aligns across 8 bases. The CDR3 is 15 amino acids. Germline-derived CDR1 and CDR2 are LNHDA and SQIVND (reference sequence). With V trimmed by 0 bases and J by 7 bases, 5 bases remained unmatched. CDR3: CASSIDKREWNEQFF. CDR3 nucleotides: TGTGCCAGTAGTATAGATAAGCGGGAGTGGAATGAGCAGTTCTTC.

This chain uses TRBV7-9 with TRBJ2-1, with a weak D call TRBD2 (8 bases). In germline, CDR1 is SEHNR, CDR2 FQNEAQ (reference sequence). The CDR3 extends over 17 amino acids. The germline V and J ends were trimmed by 1 base and 0 bases, with 13 bases remaining between them. The CDR3 reads CASSLVGRGPSYNEQFF. The CDR3 DNA follows: TGTGCCAGCAGCTTAGTCGGGAGGGGGCCCTCCTACAATGAGCAGTTCTTC. The full variable domain, in which reference TRBV7-9 and TRBJ2-1 provide the parts outside the CDR3, is DTGVSQNPRHKITKRGQNVTFRCDPISEHNRLYWYRQTLGQGPEFLTYFQNEAQLEKSRLLSDRFSAERPKGSFSTLEIQRTEQGDSAMYLCASSLVGRGPSYNEQFFGPGTRLTVL.

CDR3 sequence reads: CSVAPSLTTQYF. CDR3 nucleotides: TGCAGCGTTGCTCCTAGTCTGACGACGCAGTATTTT. The chain has TRBV29-1 and TRBJ2-3; unclear D gene. Germline V lookup: CDR1 SQVTM, CDR2 ANQGSEA. With 4 bases removed from V and 9 bases from J, the gap between germline ends came to 14 bases. The CDR3 loop spans 12 amino acids.

The chain joins TRBV7-6 to TRBJ2-1, with D maybe TRBD2 (6 bases). The CDR3 loop spans 18 amino acids. V lost 1 base, J lost 3 bases, and 19 bases lay in between. Germline CDR1 and CDR2: SGHVS and FNYEAQ. In DNA, the CDR3 is TGTGCCAGCAGCTTAGTGCGGGACTCAGCGAGGGACTACAATGAGCAGTTCTTC. Its protein product is CASSLVRDSARDYNEQFF.

The V gene is TRBV11-2, the J gene TRBJ2-3; D gene unclear. CDR1 and CDR2 (germline): SGHAT, FQNNGV. V was pared by 2 bases and J by 2 bases, with 11 bases between. CDR3 size: 15 residues. CDR3 coding DNA: TGTGCCAGCAGCTTATCCGTAAGGCACACAGATACGCAGTATTTT. This encodes CASSLSVRHTDTQYF.

V is TRBV7-9 and J is TRBJ2-6, with D possibly matching TRBD1 (5 bases). Trimming left V 3 bases short and J 0 bases short, with 6 bases between. The CDR3 extends over 15 amino acids. Per the germline V gene, CDR1 is SEHNR and CDR2 is FQNEAQ (reference sequence). Here the CDR3 reads CASSLTDSGANVLTF. The CDR3, as DNA: TGTGCCAGCAGCTTGACAGACTCTGGGGCCAACGTCCTGACTTTC. Full variable domain (remainder filled in from reference TRBV7-9 and TRBJ2-6): DTGVSQNPRHKITKRGQNVTFRCDPISEHNRLYWYRQTLGQGPEFLTYFQNEAQLEKSRLLSDRFSAERPKGSFSTLEIQRTEQGDSAMYLCASSLTDSGANVLTFGAGSRLTVL.

The chain is built from TRBV29-1 and TRBJ1-1; 8 nucleotides line up with TRBD1. CDR1 and CDR2 (germline): SQVTM, ANQGSEA. V was clipped by 5 bases and J by 5 bases; unmatched bases: 10. The CDR3 spans 14 residues. This chain's CDR3 is CSVRRQDRVTEAFF. The CDR3 DNA follows: TGCAGCGTTAGGAGGCAGGACAGGGTAACTGAAGCTTTCTTT.

This clone was recorded only once. This sequence joins TRBV11-2 and TRBJ2-6, with D possibly TRBD2 on 5 matching bases. V was cut by 5 bases and J by 4 bases, with 12 bases left in between. Per the germline V gene, CDR1 is SGHAT and CDR2 is FQNNGV. The CDR3 loop spans 15 amino acids. Here the CDR3 reads CASSHPSGGANVLTF. The DNA for the CDR3 is TGTGCCAGCAGCCACCCCTCGGGGGGGGCCAACGTCCTGACTTTC.

This chain connects TRBV6-1 to TRBJ1-3; 9 bases are a match to TRBD1. Germline V gene lookup returns CDR1 MNHNS and CDR2 SASEGT. The CDR3 contains 15 residues. With 6 bases clipped from V and 5 bases from J, the junction kept 8 bases outside the gene matches. Written as DNA, the CDR3 is TGTGCCAGCAGATCCGGGACAGGGCTCCGAAACACCATATATTTT. This codes for CASRSGTGLRNTIYF.

The chain has TRBV18 and TRBJ2-3, with D unclear. The germline V gene encodes CDR1 KGHSH and CDR2 LQKENI. The CDR3 is 16 amino acids. Trimming shortened V by 0 bases and J by 1 base, and 11 bases separated the two germline ends. CDR3 nucleotides: TGTGCCAGCTCACCACCGGGCGAATACCGCACAGATACGCAGTATTTT. Translating it yields CASSPPGEYRTDTQYF.

This rearrangement joins TRBV19 to TRBJ2-1, with a tentative D call TRBD2 (5 bases). V dropped 0 bases and J dropped 5 bases, with 17 bases sitting between them. CDR3 length: 17 residues. Looked up from germline, CDR1 is LNHDA and CDR2 is SQIVND (reference sequence). CDR3 region: CASSIEGDGQFNNEQFF. Written as DNA, the CDR3 is TGTGCCAGTAGTATAGAGGGAGATGGGCAGTTCAACAATGAGCAGTTCTTC.

V gene TRBV5-3 combines with J gene TRBJ2-7, with no clear D. TRBV5-3 is recorded as an ORF, its role being uncertain. This CDR3 contains 12 residues. Trimming took 4 bases from V and 3 from J, leaving 8 bases between them. The CDR3 region is CARSPLGYEQYF. CDR3 nucleotide sequence: TGTGCCAGAAGCCCGCTTGGCTACGAGCAGTACTTC.